This TCR beta chain is from a study of T-cell reconstitution after alpha-beta-depleted transplantation in children. General study results and limits: One year after transplant, T-cell counts and diversity came mostly from newly produced T cells.

Unique molecular identifiers were used to barcode this TCRbeta library. Each CDR3 protein is one row after TCRdb ran MiXCR on the PCR reads. The sample consists of roughly 670,000 distinct CDR3 sequences, 13% of them appearing once. Concerning this clonotype: The antigen is unknown.

There are 17 residues in the CDR3. Germline V gene lookup returns CDR1 SGHRS and CDR2 YFSETQ. V was clipped by 4 bases and J by 4 bases; unmatched bases: 15. The specimen comprised PBMCs, sampled before TCRalphabeta/CD19-depleted stem cell transplant. This chain connects TRBV5-1 to TRBJ2-7; TRBD2 matches at 9 bases. This TCR was sampled from a girl aged 2 to 9 with congenital amegakaryocytic thrombocytopenia, due to receive a stem cell transplant. Written as DNA, the CDR3 is TGCGCCAGCAGCATTAAACGAAGTAGCGGGAGTTTTTACGAGCAGTACTTC. Its protein product is CASSIKRSSGSFYEQYF.